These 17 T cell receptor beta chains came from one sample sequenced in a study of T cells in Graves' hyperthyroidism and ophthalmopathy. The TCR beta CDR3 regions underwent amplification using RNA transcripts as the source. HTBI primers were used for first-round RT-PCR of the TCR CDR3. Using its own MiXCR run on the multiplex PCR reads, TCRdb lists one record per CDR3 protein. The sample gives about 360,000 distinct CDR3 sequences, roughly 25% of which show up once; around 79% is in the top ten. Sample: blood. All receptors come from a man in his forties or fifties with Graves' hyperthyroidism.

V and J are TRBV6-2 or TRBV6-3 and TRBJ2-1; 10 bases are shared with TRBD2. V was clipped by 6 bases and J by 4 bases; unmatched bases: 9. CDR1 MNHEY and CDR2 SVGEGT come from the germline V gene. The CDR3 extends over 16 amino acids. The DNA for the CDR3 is TGTGCCAGCAGCCTTCTAGCGGGAGCGGGGTACAATGAGCAGTTCTTC. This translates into CASSLLAGAGYNEQFF.

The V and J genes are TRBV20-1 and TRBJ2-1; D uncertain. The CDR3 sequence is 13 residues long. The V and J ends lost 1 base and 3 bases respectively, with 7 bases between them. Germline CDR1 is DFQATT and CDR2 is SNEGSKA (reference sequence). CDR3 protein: CSARGPNYNEQFF. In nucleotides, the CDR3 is TGCAGTGCTAGAGGACCCAACTACAATGAGCAGTTCTTC.

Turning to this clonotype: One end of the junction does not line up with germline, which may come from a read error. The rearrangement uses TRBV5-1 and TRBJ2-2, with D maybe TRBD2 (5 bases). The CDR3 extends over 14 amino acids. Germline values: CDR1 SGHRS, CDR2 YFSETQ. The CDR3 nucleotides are TGCGCCAGCAACCCAGGAACCAACACCGGGGAGCCGTTTTTT. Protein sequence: CASNPGTNTGEPFF. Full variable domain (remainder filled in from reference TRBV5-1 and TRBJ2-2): KAGVTQTPRYLIKTRGQQVTLSCSPISGHRSVSWYQQTPGQGLQFLFEYFSETQRNKGNFPGRFSGRQFSNSRSEMNVSTLELGDSALYLCASNPGTNTGEPFFGEGSRLTVL.

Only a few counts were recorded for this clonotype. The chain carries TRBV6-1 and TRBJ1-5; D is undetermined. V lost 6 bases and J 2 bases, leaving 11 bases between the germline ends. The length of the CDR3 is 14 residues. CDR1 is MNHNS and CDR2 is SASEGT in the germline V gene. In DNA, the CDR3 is TGTGCCAGCAGCCAAACTGGACGCAATCAGCCCCAGCATTTT. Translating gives CASSQTGRNQPQHF.

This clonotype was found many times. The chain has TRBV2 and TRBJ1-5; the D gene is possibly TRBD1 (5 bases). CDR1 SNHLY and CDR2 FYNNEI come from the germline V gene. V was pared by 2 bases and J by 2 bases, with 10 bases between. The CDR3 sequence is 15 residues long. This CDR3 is CASSERRGGNQPQHF. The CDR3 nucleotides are TGTGCCAGCAGTGAACGGCGGGGGGGCAATCAGCCCCAGCATTTT.

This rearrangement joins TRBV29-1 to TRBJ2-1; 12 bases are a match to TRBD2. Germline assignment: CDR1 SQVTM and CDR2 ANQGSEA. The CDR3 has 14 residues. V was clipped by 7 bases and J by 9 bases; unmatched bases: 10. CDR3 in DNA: TGCAGCGGCCCCCCGACTAGCGGGAGAGGTGAGCAGTTCTTC. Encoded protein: CSGPPTSGRGEQFF.

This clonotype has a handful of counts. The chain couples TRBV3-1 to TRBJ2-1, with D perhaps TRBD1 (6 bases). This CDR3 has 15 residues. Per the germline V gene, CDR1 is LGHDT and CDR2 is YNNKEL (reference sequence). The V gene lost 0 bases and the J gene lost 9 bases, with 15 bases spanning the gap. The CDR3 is CASSQEGSGAGEQFF. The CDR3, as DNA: TGTGCCAGCAGCCAAGAAGGGTCAGGGGCAGGTGAGCAGTTCTTC.

The CDR3 DNA follows: TGCAGCGTCGTCGAGACAGGATTGAACACCGGGGAGCTGTTTTTT. Its translation is CSVVETGLNTGELFF. The chain recombines TRBV29-1 with TRBJ2-2; D perhaps matches TRBD1 (6 bases). Germline V gene lookup returns CDR1 SQVTM and CDR2 ANQGSEA. Trimming removed 6 bases from V and 1 base from J, with 15 bases in between. CDR3 size: 15 residues.

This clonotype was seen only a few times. In nucleotides, the CDR3 is TGCAGTGTATCCGGGACACTAAATCAGCCCCAGCATTTT. Its protein product is CSVSGTLNQPQHF. This sequence joins TRBV20-1 and TRBJ1-5, with D perhaps matching TRBD1 (6 bases). V lost 7 bases, J lost 4 bases, and 14 bases lay in between. CDR3 length: 13 residues. Per the germline V gene, CDR1 is DFQATT and CDR2 is SNEGSKA (reference sequence).

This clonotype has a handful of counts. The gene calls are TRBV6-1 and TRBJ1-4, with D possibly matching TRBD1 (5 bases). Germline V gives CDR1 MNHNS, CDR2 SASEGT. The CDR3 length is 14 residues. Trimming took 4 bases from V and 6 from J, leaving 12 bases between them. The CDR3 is CASSGEGLDEKLFF. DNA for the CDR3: TGTGCCAGCAGTGGAGAGGGACTGGATGAAAAACTGTTTTTT.

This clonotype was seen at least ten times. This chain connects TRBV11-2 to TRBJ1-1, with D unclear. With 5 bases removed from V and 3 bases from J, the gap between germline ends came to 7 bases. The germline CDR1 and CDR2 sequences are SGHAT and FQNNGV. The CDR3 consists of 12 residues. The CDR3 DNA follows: TGTGCCAGCAGCCCACAGTACACTGAAGCTTTCTTT. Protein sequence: CASSPQYTEAFF.

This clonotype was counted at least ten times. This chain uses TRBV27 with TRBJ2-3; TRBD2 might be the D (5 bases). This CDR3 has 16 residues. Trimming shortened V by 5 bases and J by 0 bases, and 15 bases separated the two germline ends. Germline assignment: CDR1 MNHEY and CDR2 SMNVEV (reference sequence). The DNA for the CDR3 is TGTGCCAGCAGTCCCCTCCTAGCTGAAAGCACAGATACGCAGTATTTT. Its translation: CASSPLLAESTDTQYF.

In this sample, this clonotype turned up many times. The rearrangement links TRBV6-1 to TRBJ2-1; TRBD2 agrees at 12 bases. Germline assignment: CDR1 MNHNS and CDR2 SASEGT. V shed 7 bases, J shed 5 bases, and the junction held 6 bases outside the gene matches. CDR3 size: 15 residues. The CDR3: CASTKLAGGDNEQFF. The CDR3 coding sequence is TGTGCCAGCACCAAGCTAGCGGGAGGGGACAATGAGCAGTTCTTC.

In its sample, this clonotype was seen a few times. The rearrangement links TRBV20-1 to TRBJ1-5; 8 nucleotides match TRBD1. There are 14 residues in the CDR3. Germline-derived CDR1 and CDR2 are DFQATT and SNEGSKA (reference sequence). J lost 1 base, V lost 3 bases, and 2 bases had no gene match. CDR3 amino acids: CSARDRESNQPQHF. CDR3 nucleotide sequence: TGCAGTGCTAGGGACAGGGAGAGCAATCAGCCCCAGCATTTT.

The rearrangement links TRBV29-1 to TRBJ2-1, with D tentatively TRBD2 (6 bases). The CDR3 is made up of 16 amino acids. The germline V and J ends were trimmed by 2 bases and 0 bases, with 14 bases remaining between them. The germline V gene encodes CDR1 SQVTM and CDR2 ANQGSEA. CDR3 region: CSVESETRSSYNEQFF. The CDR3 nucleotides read TGCAGCGTTGAATCGGAGACTAGGAGCTCCTACAATGAGCAGTTCTTC.

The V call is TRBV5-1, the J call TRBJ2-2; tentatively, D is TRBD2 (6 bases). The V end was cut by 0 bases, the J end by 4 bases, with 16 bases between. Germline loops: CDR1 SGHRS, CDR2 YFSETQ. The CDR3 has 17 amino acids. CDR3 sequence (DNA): TGCGCCAGCAGCTTGGTCGAGGGGCGGGACTTCACCGGGGAGCTGTTTTTT. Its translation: CASSLVEGRDFTGELFF.

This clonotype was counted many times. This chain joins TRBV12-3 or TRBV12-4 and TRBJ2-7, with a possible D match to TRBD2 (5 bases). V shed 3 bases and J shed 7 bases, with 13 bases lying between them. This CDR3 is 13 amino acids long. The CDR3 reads CASSFQRSGEQYF. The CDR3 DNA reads TGTGCCAGCAGTTTTCAGCGGTCTGGGGAGCAGTACTTC.